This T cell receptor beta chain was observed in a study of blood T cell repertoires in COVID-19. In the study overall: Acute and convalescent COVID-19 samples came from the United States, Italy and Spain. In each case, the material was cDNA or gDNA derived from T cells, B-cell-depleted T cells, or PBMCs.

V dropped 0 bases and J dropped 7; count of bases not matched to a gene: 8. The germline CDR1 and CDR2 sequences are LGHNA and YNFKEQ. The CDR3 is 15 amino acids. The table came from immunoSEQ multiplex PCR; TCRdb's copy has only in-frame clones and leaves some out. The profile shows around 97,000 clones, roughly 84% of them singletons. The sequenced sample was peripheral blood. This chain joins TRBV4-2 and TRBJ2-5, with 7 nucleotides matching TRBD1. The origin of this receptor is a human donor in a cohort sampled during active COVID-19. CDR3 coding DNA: TGTGCCAGCAGCCAAGACGGGGACAGCCTATGGACCCAGTACTTC. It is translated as CASSQDGDSLWTQYF.